What follows are 17 T cell receptor beta chains derived from one specimen sequenced in a study of regulatory T cells in long-lasting Graves disease. TCR beta libraries were built with iRepertoire HTBI primers and Arm-PCR of CDR3 regions. TCRdb fed the multiplex PCR reads into MiXCR, producing one record per CDR3 protein. The table shows over 650,000 distinct CDR3 sequences, with approximately 31% occurring only once. Described time point: persistent/refractory GD, antithyroid drugs over 5 years with positive TRAb. Making the TCR library involved RNA that had been extracted from PBMCs. Sequences were derived from peripheral blood mononuclear cells (PBMCs), sampled when the disease was refractory, from a patient treated with antithyroid drugs. All receptors derive from a female donor with Graves disease.

This chain uses TRBV11-2 with TRBJ1-4; D gene ambiguous. Germline loops: CDR1 SGHAT, CDR2 FQNNGV. V shed 3 bases and J shed 8 bases, with 10 bases lying between them. The CDR3 runs to 13 residues. This chain's CDR3 is CASSFWAREKLFF. The CDR3 DNA sequence: TGTGCCAGCAGCTTCTGGGCGAGGGAAAAACTGTTTTTT. The whole variable domain, filled in from reference TRBV11-2 and TRBJ1-4, reads EAGVAQSPRYKIIEKRQSVAFWCNPISGHATLYWYQQILGQGPKLLIQFQNNGVVDDSQLPKDRFSAERLKGVDSTLKIQPAKLEDSAVYLCASSFWAREKLFFGSGTQLSVL.

The sample holds a few counts of this clonotype. The chain links TRBV10-3 to TRBJ1-5; D possibly corresponds to TRBD1 (6 bases). This CDR3 comprises 14 residues. Trimming shortened V by 2 bases and J by 5 bases, and 10 bases separated the two germline ends. Germline CDR1 reads ENHRY; CDR2 reads SYGVKD. CDR3 nucleotides: TGTGCCATCAGTGAGACGGACAGTTATCAGCCCCAGCATTTT. This codes for CAISETDSYQPQHF.

This clonotype was seen only a few times. The CDR3 DNA reads TGTGCCAGCAGTCCCGGCCGGTTGAACAATCAGCCCCAGCATTTT. This sequence encodes CASSPGRLNNQPQHF. The chain uses TRBV6-2 or TRBV6-3 and TRBJ1-5; D gene unclear. Per germline, CDR1 MNHEY and CDR2 SVGEGT. The CDR3 sequence is 15 residues long. V gave up 5 bases and J gave up 3 bases, with 14 bases separating them.

The chain employs TRBV7-9 and TRBJ2-5, with 10 bases aligning to TRBD1. The germline V gene has CDR1 SEHNR and CDR2 FQNEAQ (reference sequence). The V and J ends lost 5 bases and 4 bases, in that order; junction bases with no gene match: 7. The CDR3 loop spans 15 amino acids. The CDR3 coding sequence is TGTGCCAGCAGCCCGGGACAGGGGTCTGCAGAGACCCAGTACTTC. Encoded protein: CASSPGQGSAETQYF.

V is TRBV10-3 and J is TRBJ1-1, with no clear D. The CDR3 contains 12 residues. Germline assignment: CDR1 ENHRY and CDR2 SYGVKD. CDR3 nucleotide sequence: TGTGTGACGAAAGAAACCAACACTGAAGCTTTCTTT. Amino acids: CVTKETNTEAFF.

The chain has TRBV19 and TRBJ2-1; the match to TRBD2 covers 16 bases. Germline-derived CDR1 and CDR2 are LNHDA and SQIVND (reference sequence). The CDR3 contains 20 residues. V was pared by 2 bases and J by 6 bases, with 13 bases of the junction left unmatched. CDR3 nucleotide sequence: TGTGCCAGTAGTATACCGCGGACCGGGACTAGCGGGAGGGCTGCCAATGAGCAGTTCTTC. It yields the protein CASSIPRTGTSGRAANEQFF.

The rearrangement joins TRBV7-9 to TRBJ1-5, with D maybe TRBD1 (6 bases). This CDR3 region has 17 residues. Trimming removed 3 bases at V and 0 bases at J, with 15 bases between. Germline V gene lookup returns CDR1 SEHNR and CDR2 FQNEAQ (reference sequence). CDR3 in amino acids: CASSLEAGVNSNQPQHF. DNA of the CDR3: TGTGCCAGCAGCTTGGAGGCAGGGGTCAATAGCAATCAGCCCCAGCATTTT.

V gene TRBV5-6 combines with J gene TRBJ2-7; possibly TRBD1 for D (6 bases). V dropped 3 bases and J dropped 0 bases, with 13 bases sitting between them. The germline gives CDR1 SGHDT, CDR2 YYEEEE. The CDR3 is 15 residues long. The CDR3 DNA reads as TGTGCCAGCAGCTCGACGGACAGAAACTCCTACGAGCAGTACTTC. Protein sequence: CASSSTDRNSYEQYF.

The chain recombines TRBV11-2 with TRBJ1-4; D not resolved. CDR3 length: 13 residues. CDR1 is SGHAT and CDR2 is FQNNGV in the germline V gene. V dropped 3 bases and J dropped 6 bases, with 8 bases sitting between them. CDR3 nucleotides: TGTGCCAGCAGCTTGGACTACTATGAAAAACTGTTTTTT. Protein: CASSLDYYEKLFF.

Only a few counts were recorded for this clonotype. This chain uses TRBV20-1 with TRBJ1-2; no clear D gene. Trimming left V 0 bases short and J 8 bases short, with 13 bases between. The CDR3 totals 13 residues. From germline, CDR1 is DFQATT and CDR2 SNEGSKA (reference sequence). For the CDR3, the DNA is TGCAGTGCTAGAGATTTGTGGGAACAAGGCTACACCTTC. The encoded protein is CSARDLWEQGYTF.

The chain links TRBV27 to TRBJ1-5; the match to TRBD1 covers 7 bases. CDR3 size: 15 residues. The V gene's germline CDR1 is MNHEY and CDR2 SMNVEV (reference sequence). The trim removed 4 bases at V and 5 bases at J, leaving 8 bases unmatched. As DNA, the CDR3 is TGTGCCAGCAGTTCCCTACAGGGGCCTCATCAGCCCCAGCATTTT. This codes for CASSSLQGPHQPQHF.

The chain has TRBV29-1 and TRBJ1-5, with no clear D. This CDR3 has 14 amino acids. The germline V gene encodes CDR1 SQVTM and CDR2 ANQGSEA. V was trimmed by 4 bases and J by 3 bases, leaving 13 bases between them. CDR3 bases: TGCAGCGTTGCCCCGGACGGACCCAATCAGCCCCAGCATTTT. Protein product: CSVAPDGPNQPQHF.

The chain recombines TRBV13 with TRBJ1-1, with 8 bases matching TRBD1. The CDR3 spans 16 residues. CDR1 PRHDT and CDR2 FYEKMQ come from the germline V gene (reference sequence). The V segment lost 5 bases and the J segment 4 bases; nucleotides outside the gene matches: 12. In DNA form, the CDR3 reads TGTGCCAGCAGCCCCGCCCCTGGACAGGGAGGCACTGAAGCTTTCTTT. Translation gives CASSPAPGQGGTEAFF.

This clonotype was counted between two and nine times. The V gene is TRBV6-1, the J gene TRBJ1-2; D ambiguous. This CDR3 is built from 17 residues. Per the germline V gene, CDR1 is MNHNS and CDR2 is SASEGT. Between the trimmed V and J ends, which lost 7 bases and 0 bases, there was a span of 21 bases. This CDR3 reads CASTMDGNPSSNYGYTF. The CDR3 DNA is TGTGCCAGCACCATGGATGGGAACCCGTCCTCTAACTATGGCTACACCTTC.

This clonotype came up many times. The chain is built from TRBV11-2 and TRBJ2-2, with TRBD2 matching 8 bases. V lost 7 bases and J lost 2; bases outside the gene matches: 3. The germline V gene has CDR1 SGHAT and CDR2 FQNNGV. The CDR3 has 14 amino acids. The CDR3 bases are TGTGCCAGCACTCTAGCGGGCAACACCGGGGAGCTGTTTTTT. It is translated as CASTLAGNTGELFF.

Ten or more counts support this clonotype. V is TRBV12-3 or TRBV12-4 and J is TRBJ1-2; 7 bases line up with TRBD1. Losses at the gene ends were 5 bases for V and 8 bases for J; bases not matched to a gene: 5. This CDR3 region has 12 residues. The CDR3 loop reads CASSLTGKGYTF. The CDR3 DNA reads TGTGCCAGCAGTCTGACAGGGAAGGGCTACACCTTC.

This clonotype has more than one count but fewer than ten. A junction boundary mismatches the germline segment, possibly from a read error. The gene calls are TRBV12-3 or TRBV12-4 and TRBJ1-6; 8 bases are shared with TRBD1. The CDR3 is made up of 12 amino acids. The CDR3 protein is CASKSSRTGINF. For the CDR3, the DNA is TGTGCCAGCAAATCGTCGAGGACAGGGATTAACTTT.